Following are 9 T cell receptor beta chains from one sample sequenced in a study of PD-1 blockade in mismatch repair-deficient tumors. Using immunoSEQ multiplex PCR, the repertoire was profiled, and TCRdb retains in-frame clones only, with some absent. The data hold 40,000 to 60,000 clones, with 77% observed a single time. This material consisted of PBMCs, taken before pembrolizumab treatment. These receptors all come from an adult with mismatch repair-deficient cancer.

In this sample, this clone turned up once. The chain has TRBV18 and TRBJ2-3; 9 bases align to TRBD2. The CDR3 consists of 17 residues. Germline CDR1 is KGHSH and CDR2 is LQKENI. Losses at the gene ends were 2 bases for V and 2 bases for J; bases not matched to a gene: 8. The CDR3 protein is CASSPLPSGTYTDTQYF. In DNA, the CDR3 is TGTGCCAGCTCACCATTGCCTAGCGGGACCTACACAGATACGCAGTATTTT.

V is TRBV6-6 and J is TRBJ2-1; D is unclear. V lost 0 bases to trimming and J lost 8 bases, with 5 bases between them. Germline lookup yields CDR1 MNHNY and CDR2 SVGAGI (reference sequence). The CDR3 consists of 12 residues. The CDR3 sequence is CASSYSIDEQFF. The CDR3 DNA is TGTGCCAGCAGTTACTCGATCGATGAGCAGTTCTTC.

This chain uses TRBV18 with TRBJ1-1, with D maybe TRBD1 (5 bases). CDR1 KGHSH and CDR2 LQKENI come from the germline V gene. The CDR3 extends over 14 amino acids. V lost 4 bases and J 0 bases, leaving 9 bases between the germline ends. This CDR3 reads CASSQGAVNTEAFF. CDR3 in DNA: TGTGCCAGCTCACAAGGGGCGGTGAACACTGAAGCTTTCTTT.

The sample holds a few counts of this clone. The rearrangement joins TRBV2 to TRBJ1-2, with D perhaps matching TRBD1 (6 bases). The germline V and J ends were trimmed by 6 bases and 3 bases, with 11 bases remaining between them. The CDR3 covers 13 residues. The germline CDR1 and CDR2 sequences are SNHLY and FYNNEI. Here the CDR3 reads CASSPDSDYGYTF. In DNA, the CDR3 is TGTGCCAGCAGCCCGGACAGCGACTATGGCTACACCTTC.

This chain joins TRBV6-1 and TRBJ1-1, with D tentatively TRBD1 (5 bases). The CDR3 is 16 amino acids. V was cut by 2 bases and J by 1 base, with 14 bases left in between. CDR1 is MNHNS and CDR2 is SASEGT in the germline V gene. The CDR3 sequence is CASSEPRGRGNTEAFF. The CDR3 DNA follows: TGTGCCAGCAGTGAACCGAGGGGCAGAGGGAACACTGAAGCTTTCTTT.

This chain links TRBV28 with TRBJ2-1; 8 bases line up with TRBD2. The CDR3 covers 15 residues. Germline V CDR1 and CDR2: MDHEN, SYDVKM. The V and J ends lost 3 bases and 3 bases, in that order; junction bases with no gene match: 4. CDR3 protein: CASSFGSGVYNEQFF. CDR3 DNA: TGTGCCAGCAGTTTTGGTAGCGGGGTCTACAATGAGCAGTTCTTC.

This chain connects TRBV2 to TRBJ2-7; TRBD1 is a possible D gene (6 bases). Germline CDR1 is SNHLY and CDR2 is FYNNEI. The ends were cut back, 3 bases at V and 6 bases at J, with 12 bases in the middle. There are 13 residues in the CDR3. The CDR3 reads CASSDRGFGEQYF. The CDR3 coding sequence is TGTGCCAGCAGTGACAGGGGTTTTGGCGAGCAGTACTTC.

The chain links TRBV14 to TRBJ2-3; no clear D gene. There are 11 residues in the CDR3. Germline CDR1 is SGHDN and CDR2 is FVKESK. Trimming removed 3 bases from V and 2 bases from J, with 0 bases in between. The CDR3 protein is CASSHTDTQYF. CDR3 in DNA: TGTGCCAGCAGCCACACAGATACGCAGTATTTT.

This clone was counted between two and nine times. The chain employs TRBV11-3 and TRBJ2-1; D gene uncertain. The CDR3 extends over 12 amino acids. Per the germline V gene, CDR1 is SGHNT and CDR2 is YENEEA. Trimming removed 2 bases at V and 7 bases at J, with 6 bases between. The DNA of the CDR3 is TGTGCCAGCAGCTTAAGGAAGAATGAGCAGTTCTTC. Encoded protein: CASSLRKNEQFF.